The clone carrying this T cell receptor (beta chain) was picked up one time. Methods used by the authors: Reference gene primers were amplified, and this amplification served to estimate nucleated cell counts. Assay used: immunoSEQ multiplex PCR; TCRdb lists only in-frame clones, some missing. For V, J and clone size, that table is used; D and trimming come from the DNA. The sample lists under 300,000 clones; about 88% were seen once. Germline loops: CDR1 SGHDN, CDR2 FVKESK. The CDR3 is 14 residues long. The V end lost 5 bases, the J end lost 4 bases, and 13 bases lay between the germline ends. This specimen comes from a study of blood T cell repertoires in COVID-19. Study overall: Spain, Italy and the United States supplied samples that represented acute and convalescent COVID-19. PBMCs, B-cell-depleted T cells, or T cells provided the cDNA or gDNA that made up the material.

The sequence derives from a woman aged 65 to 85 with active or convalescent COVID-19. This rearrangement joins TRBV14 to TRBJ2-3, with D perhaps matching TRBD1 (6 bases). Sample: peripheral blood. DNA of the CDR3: TGTGCCAGCAGCACCAGGGGAGTAGCAGATACGCAGTATTTT. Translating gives CASSTRGVADTQYF. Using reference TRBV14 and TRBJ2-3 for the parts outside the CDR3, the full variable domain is EAGVTQFPSHSVIEKGQTVTLRCDPISGHDNLYWYRRVMGKEIKFLLHFVKESKQDESGMPNNRFLAERTGGTYSTLKVQPAELEDSGVYFCASSTRGVADTQYFGPGTRLTVL.